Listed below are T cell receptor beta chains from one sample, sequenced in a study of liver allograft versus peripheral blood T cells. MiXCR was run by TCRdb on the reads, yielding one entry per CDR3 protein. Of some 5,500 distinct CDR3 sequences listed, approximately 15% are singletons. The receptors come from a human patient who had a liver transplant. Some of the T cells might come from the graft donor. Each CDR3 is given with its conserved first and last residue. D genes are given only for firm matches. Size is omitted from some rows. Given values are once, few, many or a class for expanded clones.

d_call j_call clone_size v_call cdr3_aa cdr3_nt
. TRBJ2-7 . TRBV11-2 CASSTQGRPISYEQYF TGTGCCAGCAGCACCCAGGGCAGGCCGATATCCTACGAGCAGTACTTC
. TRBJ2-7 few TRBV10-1 CASSLHRGEQYF TGCGCCAGCAGTCTTCACCGGGGCGAGCAGTACTTC
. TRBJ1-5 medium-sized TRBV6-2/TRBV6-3 CASSPPNQPQHF TGTGCCAGCAGTCCGCCTAATCAGCCCCAGCATTTT
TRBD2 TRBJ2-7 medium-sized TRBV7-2 CASSLLGTSGRADSYEQYF TGTGCCAGCAGCTTACTCGGGACTAGCGGGAGGGCCGACTCCTACGAGCAGTACTTC
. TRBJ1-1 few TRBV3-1 CASSQEGALFVPEAFF TGTGCCAGCAGCCAAGAGGGGGCGCTTTTCGTCCCTGAAGCTTTCTTT
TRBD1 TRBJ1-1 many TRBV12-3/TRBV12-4 CASSNSGTGNTEAFF TGTGCCAGCAGCAACTCCGGGACAGGGAACACTGAAGCTTTCTTT
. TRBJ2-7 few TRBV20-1 CSAERRGVGYEQYF TGCAGTGCCGAGAGGAGGGGAGTAGGCTACGAGCAGTACTTC
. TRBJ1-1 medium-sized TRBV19 CASSIGGRGNMNTEAFF TGTGCCAGTAGTATAGGCGGGAGAGGGAACATGAACACTGAAGCTTTCTTT
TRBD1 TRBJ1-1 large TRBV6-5 CASTSDRSNTEAFF TGTGCCAGCACCTCGGACAGGTCGAACACTGAAGCTTTCTTT
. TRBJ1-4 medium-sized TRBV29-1 CSVARTNEKLFF TGCAGCGTTGCCAGGACTAATGAAAAACTGTTTTTT
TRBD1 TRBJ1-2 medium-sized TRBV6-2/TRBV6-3 CASSYRRTGGISSNYGYTF TGTGCCAGCAGTTATCGGAGGACAGGGGGGATCTCATCTAACTATGGCTACACCTTC
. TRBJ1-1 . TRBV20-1 CSARGGGLNTEAFF TGCAGTGCTAGAGGTGGGGGGCTGAACACTGAAGCTTTCTTT
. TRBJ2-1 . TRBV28 CASSRVGGEGSYNEQFF TGTGCCAGCAGTCGGGTGGGGGGAGAGGGCTCCTACAATGAGCAGTTCTTC
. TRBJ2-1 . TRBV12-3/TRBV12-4 CASSLNRLSLDEQFF TGTGCCAGCAGTTTAAATCGACTTAGTCTCGATGAGCAGTTCTTC
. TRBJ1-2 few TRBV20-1 CSAPNFYGYTF TGCAGTGCTCCCAATTTTTATGGCTACACCTTC
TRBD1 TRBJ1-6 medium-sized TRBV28 CASVGGQVRSPLHF TGTGCCAGCGTTGGGGGACAGGTCCGGTCACCCCTCCACTTT
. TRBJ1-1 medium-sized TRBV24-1 CATSGRRNTEAFF TGTGCCACCAGTGGACGTAGGAACACTGAAGCTTTCTTT
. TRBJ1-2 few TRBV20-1 CSARVGQFNYGYTF TGCAGTGCTAGAGTGGGACAATTTAACTATGGCTACACCTTC
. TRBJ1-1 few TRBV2 CASSEALANTEAFF TGTGCCAGCAGTGAAGCTTTAGCGAACACTGAAGCTTTCTTT
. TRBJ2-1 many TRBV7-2 CASSLTQARHEQFF TGTGCCAGCAGCCTAACCCAAGCTAGACATGAGCAGTTCTTC